Following are 21 T cell receptor beta chains from one sample sequenced in a study of T cells after yellow fever vaccination. TCRdb ran MiXCR on the 5' RACE reads and lists one entry per CDR3 protein. The table has roughly 340,000 distinct CDR3 sequences, 8.7% seen once. The sample in question was PBMCs, obtained on the day of the first yellow fever vaccination. The receptors were sampled from a man aged 18 to 29 who received the YFV17D yellow fever vaccine.

This chain uses TRBV6-2 or TRBV6-3 with TRBJ2-3; D call uncertain. Germline V gene sequence: CDR1 MNHEY, CDR2 SVGEGT. CDR3 length: 15 amino acids. The V end lost 4 bases, the J end lost 7 bases, and 18 bases lay between the germline ends. The CDR3, as DNA: TGTGCCAGCAGTTCATGGATTCAAACGTTGTATACGCAGTATTTT. Translating gives CASSSWIQTLYTQYF.

This clonotype appeared a few times. This chain uses TRBV5-6 with TRBJ2-3, with TRBD1 matching over 9 bases. This CDR3 is built from 16 residues. The junction had 3 bases not matched to a gene; V was cut back by 0 bases and J by 1 base. Germline lookup yields CDR1 SGHDT and CDR2 YYEEEE. For the CDR3, the DNA is TGTGCCAGCAGCTTGGAACAGGGGGCGGGCACAGATACGCAGTATTTT. It translates to CASSLEQGAGTDTQYF.

This clonotype was found a few times. The rearrangement links TRBV20-1 to TRBJ1-5; no clear D. CDR3 length equals 14 residues. The V gene lost 1 base and the J gene lost 0 bases, with 7 bases spanning the gap. CDR1 is DFQATT, CDR2 SNEGSKA, per germline (reference sequence). The CDR3 DNA follows: TGCAGTGCTAGAGTTGGTCATAGCAATCAGCCCCAGCATTTT. The encoded protein is CSARVGHSNQPQHF.

The J gene is TRBJ2-1, the V gene TRBV20-1; 7 bases fit TRBD1. The CDR3 consists of 17 residues. Germline V gene sequence: CDR1 DFQATT, CDR2 SNEGSKA (reference sequence). V dropped 6 bases and J dropped 4; count of bases not matched to a gene: 18. CDR3 DNA: TGCAGTGCCCGCATCATCCAGGGGGACAGCATATACAATGAGCAGTTCTTC. Its protein product is CSARIIQGDSIYNEQFF.

CDR3 coding DNA: TGTGCCAGCAGCTCCTCCCTGCAAGCGATCCCCGGACAGGGTTCGGAGACCCAGTACTTC. It is translated as CASSSSLQAIPGQGSETQYF. The chain is built from TRBV11-3 and TRBJ2-5, with TRBD1 identical over 8 bases. With V trimmed by 4 bases and J by 5 bases, 24 bases remained unmatched. The CDR3 is 20 amino acids. The germline V gene has CDR1 SGHNT and CDR2 YENEEA.

In its sample, this clonotype was seen a few times. The V gene is TRBV20-1, the J gene TRBJ2-1; unclear D gene. V was clipped by 3 bases and J by 4 bases, with 4 bases between them. The CDR3 runs 11 residues. Germline V gives CDR1 DFQATT, CDR2 SNEGSKA (reference sequence). The CDR3 nucleotides are TGCAGTGCTAGCGGTTACAATGAGCAGTTCTTC. Residues: CSASGYNEQFF.

This clonotype was detected a few times. The chain uses TRBV7-2 and TRBJ2-5; 10 bases agree with TRBD1. V lost 5 bases, J lost 3 bases, and 6 bases stayed unmatched. This CDR3 has 15 residues. Germline loops: CDR1 SGHTA, CDR2 FQGNSA. In DNA, the CDR3 is TGTGCCAGCAGCCAGTGGGACAGGGGAGAAGAGACCCAGTACTTC. Translated: CASSQWDRGEETQYF.

This clonotype was observed a few times. The chain recombines TRBV28 with TRBJ1-2; TRBD1 matches 9 bases. J gave up 4 bases and V 7 bases, and 7 bases lay outside the gene matches. This CDR3 comprises 14 residues. Germline V gene sequence: CDR1 MDHEN, CDR2 SYDVKM. In DNA, the CDR3 is TGTGCCAGCACACCGGGACAGGGATCCTATGGCTACACCTTC. Protein sequence: CASTPGQGSYGYTF.

To note about this clonotype: The missing conserved phenylalanine or tryptophan at the end of this CDR3 makes a read error likely. This CDR3 is CASSPIQDRGLKDTQYS. In DNA form, the CDR3 reads TGTGCCAGCAGCCCTATACAGGACAGGGGGCTGAAAGATACGCAGTATTCT. This rearrangement joins TRBV4-2 to TRBJ2-3, with 11 bases aligning to TRBD1. V lost 4 bases and J lost 5; bases outside the gene matches: 11. CDR1 LGHNA and CDR2 YNFKEQ come from the germline V gene. This CDR3 has 17 amino acids.

The sample holds a few counts of this clonotype. The chain combines TRBV7-3 with TRBJ2-1; 8 bases align to TRBD2. V was pared by 3 bases and J by 6 bases, with 4 bases of the junction left unmatched. CDR1 SGHTA and CDR2 FQGTGA come from the germline V gene. The CDR3 is made up of 14 amino acids. The CDR3 DNA is TGTGCCAGCAGCTTCCTCGGACTAGCCAATGAGCAGTTCTTC. It encodes CASSFLGLANEQFF.

Only a few counts were recorded for this clonotype. This rearrangement joins TRBV5-6 to TRBJ1-1, with a weak D call TRBD1 (5 bases). The CDR3 length is 14 residues. V lost 7 bases to trimming and J lost 0 bases, with 13 bases between them. CDR1 and CDR2 from the germline V gene are SGHDT and YYEEEE. Here the CDR3 reads CASSWGVLNTEAFF. In DNA, the CDR3 is TGTGCCAGCTCCTGGGGGGTGCTGAACACTGAAGCTTTCTTT.

V usage is TRBV18 and J usage is TRBJ2-5; no reliable D call. The CDR3 spans 14 residues. Between the trimmed V and J ends, which lost 0 bases and 8 bases, there was a span of 13 bases. Germline V gene data show CDR1 as KGHSH and CDR2 as LQKENI. The CDR3 bases are TGTGCCAGCTCACCACCTGAACAGACTGGAACCCAGTACTTC. Translation: CASSPPEQTGTQYF.

This clonotype was counted ten times or more. The rearrangement joins TRBV5-1 to TRBJ2-1; 8 positions match TRBD2. The CDR3 is 14 amino acids. The germline V gene has CDR1 SGHRS and CDR2 YFSETQ. With 4 bases clipped from V and 5 bases from J, the junction kept 5 bases outside the gene matches. The CDR3 reads CASSPSGSNNEQFF. In DNA, the CDR3 is TGCGCCAGCAGCCCGAGCGGGAGCAACAATGAGCAGTTCTTC.

CDR3 bases: TGTGCCAGCAGCCAGGGACTAGCGAGTACCAATGAGCAGTTCTTC. Translated: CASSQGLASTNEQFF. The chain employs TRBV7-6 and TRBJ2-1, with 10 bases fitting TRBD2. Germline lookup yields CDR1 SGHVS and CDR2 FNYEAQ. The CDR3 is 15 amino acids. After removal of 5 bases from V and 6 bases from J, the junction contained 7 bases not matched to a gene.

In DNA, the CDR3 is TGCGCCAGCAGTGAAGGACAGGGGGTAACGGAGACCCAGTACTTC. Translation gives CASSEGQGVTETQYF. V and J are TRBV10-1 and TRBJ2-5, with 10 bases fitting TRBD1. Losses at the gene ends were 3 bases for V and 5 bases for J; bases not matched to a gene: 6. The CDR3 is made up of 15 amino acids. The germline V gene encodes CDR1 WNHNN and CDR2 SYGVQD (reference sequence).

The CDR3 loop is CASSRQGVYEQYV. CDR3 in DNA: TGTGCCAGCAGTCGACAGGGGGTCTACGAGCAGTACGTC. The chain couples TRBV28 to TRBJ2-7; 9 bases map to TRBD1. Germline CDR1 and CDR2: MDHEN and SYDVKM. V was clipped by 5 bases and J by 3 bases; unmatched bases: 2. This CDR3 has 13 residues.

The table lists this clonotype with a few counts. J is TRBJ1-6 and V is TRBV5-5, with D maybe TRBD1 (6 bases). The length of the CDR3 is 16 residues. The V gene's germline CDR1 is SGHKS and CDR2 YYEKEE (reference sequence). Trimming removed 3 bases from V and 13 bases from J, with 23 bases in between. The CDR3 region is CASSSPGQTVARPLHF. CDR3 sequence (DNA): TGTGCCAGCAGCTCCCCGGGACAAACGGTGGCAAGGCCCCTCCACTTT.

This clonotype was observed a handful of times. This chain links TRBV9 with TRBJ2-7; D is perhaps TRBD2 (5 bases). CDR3 length equals 16 residues. Between the trimmed V and J ends, which lost 4 bases and 0 bases, there was a span of 17 bases. Germline lookup yields CDR1 SGDLS and CDR2 YYNGEE. The CDR3 is CASSPQLEPSSYEQYF. CDR3 DNA sequence: TGTGCCAGCAGCCCACAACTAGAGCCAAGCTCCTACGAGCAGTACTTC.

This clonotype has a count of ten or more. The gene calls are TRBV7-2 and TRBJ2-3; 9 bases line up with TRBD2. This CDR3 comprises 15 residues. From germline, CDR1 is SGHTA and CDR2 FQGNSA. Trimming took 7 bases from V and 6 from J; bases not matched to a gene: 11. The CDR3, as DNA: TGTGCCAGCACCCCAGCGGGGGGCGGGGGGGATACGCAGTATTTT. Amino acid sequence: CASTPAGGGGDTQYF.

The sample holds a few counts of this clonotype. The chain couples TRBV20-1 to TRBJ1-5; 11 bases are shared with TRBD1. Germline CDR1 DFQATT, CDR2 SNEGSKA (reference sequence). CDR3 length: 14 residues. V lost 7 bases and J lost 7; bases outside the gene matches: 9. CDR3 sequence: CSVQPGTGGQPQHF. The CDR3 DNA sequence: TGCAGTGTCCAGCCCGGGACAGGGGGACAGCCCCAGCATTTT.

There are many counts of this clonotype. The chain couples TRBV30 to TRBJ1-4; no firm D call. This CDR3 comprises 14 residues. Germline CDR1 is GTSNPN and CDR2 is SVGIG (reference sequence). With 3 bases removed from V and 7 bases from J, the gap between germline ends came to 15 bases. The CDR3 nucleotides read TGTGCCTGGAGCCCTAGTCAGGTCGCTGAAAAACTGTTTTTT. The encoded protein is CAWSPSQVAEKLFF.